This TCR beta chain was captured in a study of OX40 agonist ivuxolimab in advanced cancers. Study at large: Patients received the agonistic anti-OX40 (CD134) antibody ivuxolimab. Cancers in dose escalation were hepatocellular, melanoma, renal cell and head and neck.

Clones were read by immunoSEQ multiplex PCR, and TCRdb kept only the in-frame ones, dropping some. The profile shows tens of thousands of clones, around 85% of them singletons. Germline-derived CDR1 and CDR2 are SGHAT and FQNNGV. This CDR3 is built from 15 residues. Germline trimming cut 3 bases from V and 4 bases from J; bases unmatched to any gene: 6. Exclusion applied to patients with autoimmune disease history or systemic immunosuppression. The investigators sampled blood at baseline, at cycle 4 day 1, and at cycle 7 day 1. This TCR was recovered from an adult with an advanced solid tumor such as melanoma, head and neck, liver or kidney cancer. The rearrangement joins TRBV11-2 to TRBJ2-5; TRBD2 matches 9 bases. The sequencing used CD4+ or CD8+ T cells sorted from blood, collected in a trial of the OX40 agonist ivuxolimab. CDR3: CASSFAGGRGETQYF. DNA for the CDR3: TGTGCCAGCAGCTTTGCGGGAGGGCGTGGAGAGACCCAGTACTTC. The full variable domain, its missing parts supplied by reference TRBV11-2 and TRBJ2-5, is EAGVAQSPRYKIIEKRQSVAFWCNPISGHATLYWYQQILGQGPKLLIQFQNNGVVDDSQLPKDRFSAERLKGVDSTLKIQPAKLEDSAVYLCASSFAGGRGETQYFGPGTRLLVL.